These 14 T cell receptor beta chains came from one sample sequenced in a study of T cell responses to AZD1222 COVID-19 vaccine. Clones were sequenced by immunoSEQ multiplex PCR, and TCRdb holds only the in-frame ones, with some missing. This table holds about 150,000 clones, 86% found once. The sample was peripheral blood, taken on day 0 of MenACWY control vaccination. The source is an adult in good health.

V and J are TRBV3-1 (or the pseudogene TRBV3-2) and TRBJ2-7; 10 bases line up with TRBD1. With V trimmed by 1 base and J by 1 base, 4 bases remained unmatched. The CDR3 covers 16 residues. Germline-derived CDR1 and CDR2 are LGHDT and YNNKEL (reference sequence). The CDR3, as DNA: TGTGCCAGCAGCCAAGCCGGGACAGGGGCATCCTACGAGCAGTACTTC. It translates to CASSQAGTGASYEQYF.

In DNA, the CDR3 is TGTGCCAGTAGTCCCGGGGTGCGGGTTGGCTACACCTTC. Amino acid sequence: CASSPGVRVGYTF. This chain connects TRBV19 to TRBJ1-2; D unresolved. CDR1 LNHDA and CDR2 SQIVND come from the germline V gene (reference sequence). The length of the CDR3 is 13 residues. Deletions cut 5 bases from V and 7 bases from J, with 14 bases between.

V gene TRBV5-4 combines with J gene TRBJ2-5; 9 nucleotides match TRBD2. The V gene end was trimmed by 4 bases and the J gene end by 3 bases; junction bases not matched to a gene: 4. This CDR3 has 14 residues. Germline CDR1 is SGHNT and CDR2 is YYREEE (reference sequence). CDR3 sequence: CASSVQRGEETQYF. In nucleotides, the CDR3 is TGTGCCAGCAGCGTCCAGCGGGGGGAAGAGACCCAGTACTTC.

The chain recombines TRBV7-9 with TRBJ1-2; possibly TRBD1 for D (5 bases). Trimming took 5 bases from V and 4 from J, leaving 11 bases between them. Germline V CDR1 and CDR2: SEHNR, FQNEAQ (reference sequence). The CDR3 has 13 residues. CDR3 amino acids: CASSPTGFYGYTF. As DNA, the CDR3 is TGTGCCAGCAGCCCTACAGGTTTCTATGGCTACACCTTC.

This clone occurred a few times. The J gene is TRBJ2-1, the V gene TRBV21-1. TRBV21-1 is a known pseudogene. This CDR3 has 19 amino acids. CDR3 nucleotide sequence: TGTGCCAGCAGCGCATGCCGGGGTGGGACGCAGGGCATCTACAATGAGCAGTTCTTC. This codes for CASSACRGGTQGIYNEQFF.

This chain joins TRBV2 and TRBJ2-3; TRBD2 is a possible D gene (6 bases). Germline values: CDR1 SNHLY, CDR2 FYNNEI. The ends were cut back, 10 bases at V and 0 bases at J, with 17 bases in the middle. The CDR3 totals 15 residues. The CDR3 here is CATTRERTSTDTQYF. Written as DNA, the CDR3 is TGTGCCACCACCCGGGAGCGGACTAGCACAGATACGCAGTATTTT.

The gene calls are TRBV7-2 and TRBJ2-1, with D possibly TRBD2 on 5 matching bases. Germline-derived CDR1 and CDR2 are SGHTA and FQGNSA. V was clipped by 5 bases and J by 4 bases, with 21 bases between them. This CDR3 comprises 17 residues. The CDR3 bases are TGTGCCAGCAGCCCCCGGGGATACGGGATTCTATACAATGAGCAGTTCTTC. Its translation: CASSPRGYGILYNEQFF.

This chain joins TRBV6-5 and TRBJ1-5; TRBD1 aligns across 10 bases. Germline V lookup: CDR1 MNHEY, CDR2 SVGAGI. V trimming: 6 bases; J trimming: 8 bases; junction bases outside the gene matches: 4. This CDR3 is built from 13 residues. The CDR3 loop reads CASSSDRGKPQHF. As DNA, the CDR3 is TGTGCCAGCAGCTCGGACAGGGGGAAGCCCCAGCATTTT.

The chain links TRBV6-5 to TRBJ2-4; D gene ambiguous. CDR1 and CDR2 (germline): MNHEY, SVGAGI. V was cut by 7 bases and J by 6 bases, with 13 bases left in between. The CDR3 length is 13 residues. The CDR3 DNA sequence: TGTGCCAGCACCGACATGGGGTTAAACATTCAGTACTTC. This sequence encodes CASTDMGLNIQYF.

The chain uses TRBV29-1 and TRBJ1-4; D uncertain. Germline V lookup: CDR1 SQVTM, CDR2 ANQGSEA. The V end was cut by 7 bases, the J end by 5 bases, with 5 bases between. The length of the CDR3 is 10 residues. CDR3 in amino acids: CSAWNEKLFF. CDR3 sequence (DNA): TGCAGCGCTTGGAATGAAAAACTGTTTTTT. Variable domain in full (rest from reference TRBV29-1 and TRBJ1-4): SAVISQKPSRDICQRGTSLTIQCQVDSQVTMMFWYRQQPGQSLTLIATANQGSEATYESGFVIDKFPISRPNLTFSTLTVSNMSPEDSSIYLCSAWNEKLFFGSGTQLSVL.

The chain joins TRBV9 to TRBJ2-3; D is unclear. Trimming removed 4 bases from V and 2 bases from J, with 8 bases in between. The CDR3 totals 13 residues. Germline CDR1 SGDLS, CDR2 YYNGEE. DNA of the CDR3: TGTGCCAGCAGCCCCGACCCCACAGATACGCAGTATTTT. This sequence encodes CASSPDPTDTQYF.

This clone was seen just once. The gene calls are TRBV5-6 and TRBJ2-1, with 10 bases identical to TRBD1. Germline trimming cut 4 bases from V and 6 bases from J; bases unmatched to any gene: 7. There are 15 residues in the CDR3. Germline V gene lookup returns CDR1 SGHDT and CDR2 YYEEEE. This CDR3 is CASSPGTGASNEQFF. As DNA, the CDR3 is TGTGCCAGCAGCCCCGGGACAGGGGCCTCCAATGAGCAGTTCTTC.

The chain combines TRBV6-5 with TRBJ2-5, with a tentative D call TRBD1 (6 bases). V lost 6 bases and J lost 4, with 15 bases in between. The CDR3 runs to 14 residues. Germline V gene sequence: CDR1 MNHEY, CDR2 SVGAGI. The CDR3 here is CASRVRGARETQYF. CDR3 sequence (DNA): TGTGCCAGCAGGGTCAGGGGCGCGAGAGAGACCCAGTACTTC.

The count of this clone is one. Different DNA sequences within this sample yield the same CDR3. The rearrangement links TRBV19 to TRBJ1-2; 11 nucleotides match TRBD1. Germline CDR1 reads LNHDA; CDR2 reads SQIVND (reference sequence). With V trimmed by 6 bases and J by 4 bases, 4 bases remained unmatched. This CDR3 is 14 amino acids long. This CDR3 is CASRPGQGAYGYTF. CDR3 nucleotides: TGTGCCAGTAGGCCCGGACAGGGGGCCTATGGCTACACCTTC.